The rows below give T cell receptor beta chains drawn from one sample of a study of OX40 agonist ivuxolimab in advanced cancers. Measured with immunoSEQ multiplex PCR; TCRdb has only the in-frame clones, and not every one. The sample contains about 39,000 clones, about 94% of which appear only once. The input for sequencing was CD4+ or CD8+ T cells sorted from blood, taken in a trial of the OX40 agonist ivuxolimab. Source of these receptors: an adult with an advanced solid tumor such as melanoma, head and neck, liver or kidney cancer. Each CDR3 is given with its conserved first and last residue. D genes are given only for firm matches. Expanded clones get a size class; other rows say once, few or many, or leave the size out.

clone size: .; D gene: .; V gene: TRBV14; J gene: TRBJ2-1; CDR3 DNA: TGTGCCAGCAGCCAAGAACCTTCCTACAATGAGCAGTTCTTC; CDR3 protein: CASSQEPSYNEQFF
clone size: .; D gene: TRBD2; V gene: TRBV9; J gene: TRBJ2-3; CDR3 DNA: TGTGCCAGCAGCCCCCATGGACTAGCGGGAGTCACAGATACGCAGTATTTT; CDR3 protein: CASSPHGLAGVTDTQYF
clone size: .; D gene: .; V gene: TRBV7-9; J gene: TRBJ2-1; CDR3 DNA: TGTGCCAGCAGCGTGACCACAGGGAGAAGTGAGCAGTTCTTC; CDR3 protein: CASSVTTGRSEQFF
clone size: .; D gene: .; V gene: TRBV4-1; J gene: TRBJ1-2; CDR3 DNA: TGCGCCAGCAGGACAGAACAGGGCGGGAGTTGGTATGGCTACACCTTC; CDR3 protein: CASRTEQGGSWYGYTF
clone size: .; D gene: .; V gene: TRBV5-6; J gene: TRBJ2-4; CDR3 DNA: TGTGCCAGCAGCTTACCCGGCGGAGGCCGAGCCAAAAACATTCAGTACTTC; CDR3 protein: CASSLPGGGRAKNIQYF
clone size: .; D gene: TRBD1; V gene: TRBV25-1; J gene: TRBJ1-6; CDR3 DNA: TGTGCCAGCGGGGTGACAGGGTTGGGTTCACCCCTCCACTTT; CDR3 protein: CASGVTGLGSPLHF
clone size: few; D gene: .; V gene: TRBV16; J gene: TRBJ2-7; CDR3 DNA: TGTGCCAGCAGCCAATCGTGGGGCGAGCAGTACTTC; CDR3 protein: CASSQSWGEQYF
clone size: .; D gene: TRBD1; V gene: TRBV2; J gene: TRBJ1-5; CDR3 DNA: TGTGCCAGCGGGTCCGGGACAGGGGCACCCGAGGGGCCCCAGCATTTT; CDR3 protein: CASGSGTGAPEGPQHF
clone size: .; D gene: .; V gene: TRBV28; J gene: TRBJ2-7; CDR3 DNA: TGTGCCAGCTCGTTAGGCGGGACAGTATACGAGCAGTACTTC; CDR3 protein: CASSLGGTVYEQYF
clone size: .; D gene: .; V gene: TRBV28; J gene: TRBJ2-1; CDR3 DNA: TGTGCCAGCAGCTCTGGGGCGGTCTACAATGAGCAGTTCTTC; CDR3 protein: CASSSGAVYNEQFF
clone size: .; D gene: .; V gene: TRBV6-5; J gene: TRBJ1-1; CDR3 DNA: TGTGCCAGCAGTTACACAGGGCCTATGAACACTGAAGCTTTCTTT; CDR3 protein: CASSYTGPMNTEAFF
clone size: .; D gene: .; V gene: TRBV6-5; J gene: TRBJ1-5; CDR3 DNA: TGTGCCAGCGCCCAGGCGGGTAGCAATCAGCCCCAGCATTTT; CDR3 protein: CASAQAGSNQPQHF
clone size: .; D gene: TRBD2; V gene: TRBV19; J gene: TRBJ2-7; CDR3 DNA: TGTGCCAGTAGTATGGGACTAGCGGCCAACTACGAGCAGTACTTC; CDR3 protein: CASSMGLAANYEQYF
clone size: .; D gene: .; V gene: TRBV29-1; J gene: TRBJ2-2; CDR3 DNA: TGCAGCGTCCACAACGCGAACACCGGGGAGCTGTTTTTT; CDR3 protein: CSVHNANTGELFF
clone size: .; D gene: .; V gene: TRBV2; J gene: TRBJ1-2; CDR3 DNA: TGTGCCAGCAGTGAGCAACACCTTTATGGCTACACCTTC; CDR3 protein: CASSEQHLYGYTF
clone size: .; D gene: .; V gene: TRBV7-6; J gene: TRBJ2-3; CDR3 DNA: TGTGCCAGCAGCTTAGAGGTCTATAACACAGATACGCAGTATTTT; CDR3 protein: CASSLEVYNTDTQYF
clone size: .; D gene: .; V gene: TRBV7-9; J gene: TRBJ2-3; CDR3 DNA: TGTGCCAGCAGCCCTGGGGAAGCAGATACGCAGTATTTT; CDR3 protein: CASSPGEADTQYF
clone size: .; D gene: .; V gene: TRBV27; J gene: TRBJ1-1; CDR3 DNA: TGTGCCAGCAGTTTAAGGGGGGGGCGGGGCTGCACTGAAGCTTTCTTT; CDR3 protein: CASSLRGGRGCTEAFF
clone size: .; D gene: .; V gene: TRBV6-1; J gene: TRBJ1-4; CDR3 DNA: TGTGCCAGCAGTCATAGGGGGAATCCTAATGAAAAACTGTTTTTT; CDR3 protein: CASSHRGNPNEKLFF
clone size: .; D gene: TRBD2; V gene: TRBV19; J gene: TRBJ2-5; CDR3 DNA: TGTGCCAGTAGTATCGGGCGGGAGGAGACCCAGTACTTC; CDR3 protein: CASSIGREETQYF
clone size: .; D gene: TRBD2; V gene: TRBV7-8; J gene: TRBJ2-1; CDR3 DNA: TGTGCCAGCAGCTTTAGCGGGAGGGCCGATAATGAGCAGTTCTTC; CDR3 protein: CASSFSGRADNEQFF
clone size: .; D gene: .; V gene: TRBV19; J gene: TRBJ1-3; CDR3 DNA: TGTGCCAGTAGTATTTGGGACGGTTCCTCTGGAAACACCATATATTTT; CDR3 protein: CASSIWDGSSGNTIYF
clone size: once; D gene: .; V gene: TRBV6-5; J gene: TRBJ2-3; CDR3 DNA: TGTGCCAGCAGTTACTCTGCAGGGGACACAGATACGCAGTATTTT; CDR3 protein: CASSYSAGDTDTQYF
clone size: .; D gene: .; V gene: TRBV28; J gene: TRBJ2-7; CDR3 DNA: TGTGCCAGCAGTACAGTCTACGAGCAGTACTTC; CDR3 protein: CASSTVYEQYF
clone size: .; D gene: .; V gene: TRBV10-2; J gene: TRBJ2-7; CDR3 DNA: TGCGCCAGCAGTGACCCGATGGCACGGAGCTACTTC; CDR3 protein: CASSDPMARSYF
clone size: .; D gene: .; V gene: TRBV28; J gene: TRBJ2-7; CDR3 DNA: TGTGCCAGCAGACTTCGAGGGGGTACATACGAGCAGTACTTC; CDR3 protein: CASRLRGGTYEQYF